This is a list of T cell receptor beta chains from one sample in a study of radiation and T cells in renal cell carcinoma. Only in-frame clones appear in the TCRdb table, and some are missing; sequencing was by immunoSEQ multiplex PCR. The sample records fewer than 200,000 clones, around 89% being singletons. Material: blood, obtained from a patient whose treatment included radiotherapy and nephrectomy. These receptors came from a woman between 50 and 59 years old with renal cell carcinoma. CDR3s include the opening cysteine and the closing phenylalanine or tryptophan. D genes are given only for firm matches. The size field is filled for only some rows; it gives once, few, many or a size class.

D	size	J	V	CDR3	DNA
TRBD1	NA	TRBJ2-2	TRBV7-8	CASSLRDRGYTGELFF	TGTGCCAGCAGTCTACGGGACAGGGGATACACCGGGGAGCTGTTTTTT
NA	NA	TRBJ1-5	TRBV5-1	CASSLAQGKEYSNQPQHF	TGCGCCAGCAGCTTGGCGCAGGGGAAAGAATATAGCAATCAGCCCCAGCATTTT
TRBD1	NA	TRBJ1-2	TRBV5-6	CASSPVPGGYGYTF	TGTGCCAGCAGCCCCGTTCCAGGGGGCTATGGCTACACCTTC
NA	NA	TRBJ1-2	TRBV18	CASSPGNNGYTF	TGTGCCAGCTCACCAGGGAACAATGGCTACACCTTC
TRBD1	NA	TRBJ2-4	TRBV19	CASSSRGLAKNIQYF	TGTGCCAGTAGTTCGAGGGGGCTAGCCAAAAACATTCAGTACTTC
NA	NA	TRBJ2-1	TRBV9	CASSGRKGPNNEQFF	TGTGCCAGCAGCGGACGTAAGGGGCCCAACAATGAGCAGTTCTTC
NA	NA	TRBJ1-4	TRBV7-8	CASSLFPLAAATNEKLFF	TGTGCCAGCAGCTTATTTCCCCTGGCGGCTGCAACTAATGAAAAACTGTTTTTT
TRBD2	few	TRBJ2-3	TRBV29-1	CSVDGLAGTDTQYF	TGCAGCGTTGATGGTCTAGCGGGCACAGATACGCAGTATTTT
NA	NA	TRBJ1-2	TRBV2	CASKPGNINYGYTF	TGTGCCAGCAAACCGGGCAACATAAACTATGGCTACACCTTC
NA	NA	TRBJ2-2	TRBV7-8	CASRDGIPTGELFF	TGTGCCAGCAGGGACGGGATCCCCACCGGGGAGCTGTTTTTT
NA	once	TRBJ1-6	TRBV7-6	CASSSLPRGGFNSPLHF	TGTGCCAGCAGCTCCCTCCCTCGGGGGGGGTTTAATTCACCCCTCCACTTT
NA	NA	TRBJ1-5	TRBV19	CASRPTGWGGQPQHF	TGTGCCAGTAGGCCAACAGGGTGGGGAGGTCAGCCCCAGCATTTT
TRBD2	NA	TRBJ2-3	TRBV7-2	CASSPRLALGDTQYF	TGTGCCAGCAGCCCTCGACTAGCTTTAGGAGATACGCAGTATTTT
NA	NA	TRBJ1-4	TRBV5-1	CASSLDTTSEKLFF	TGCGCCAGCAGCTTGGACACCACTTCTGAAAAACTGTTTTTT
NA	NA	TRBJ1-2	TRBV6-1	CASSEVWQDNRYGYTF	TGTGCCAGCAGTGAAGTGTGGCAGGACAATCGCTATGGCTACACCTTC
NA	once	TRBJ1-3	TRBV6-5	CASSYSQGFSGNTIYF	TGTGCCAGCAGTTACTCTCAGGGTTTCTCTGGAAACACCATATATTTT
NA	NA	TRBJ1-6	TRBV6-4	CASTTASSYNSPLHF	TGTGCCAGCACGACGGCGAGCTCCTATAATTCACCCCTCCACTTT
TRBD1	NA	TRBJ1-2	TRBV4-1	CASSQPRDRDYGYTF	TGCGCCAGCAGCCAGCCGCGGGACAGGGACTATGGCTACACCTTC
TRBD1	NA	TRBJ1-1	TRBV7-2	CASSLRPGKGANTEAFF	TGTGCCAGCAGCTTACGACCTGGAAAGGGGGCGAACACTGAAGCTTTCTTT
TRBD1	NA	TRBJ1-4	TRBV18	CASSPLQGGNEKLFF	TGTGCCAGCTCACCGTTACAGGGGGGAAATGAAAAACTGTTTTTT
NA	NA	TRBJ1-6	TRBV15	CATSRDNQGLNSPLHF	TGTGCCACCAGCAGAGATAATCAGGGTTTGAATTCACCCCTCCACTTT
TRBD1	once	TRBJ1-2	TRBV7-9	CASSLTGYGYTF	TGTGCCAGCAGCCTGACAGGGTACGGCTACACCTTC
NA	NA	TRBJ1-4	TRBV6-1	CASKRDTRINEKLFF	TGTGCCAGCAAGAGAGACACACGGATTAATGAAAAACTGTTTTTT
TRBD1	few	TRBJ1-1	TRBV6-6	CASSLDRAPEAFF	TGTGCCAGCAGTTTGGACAGGGCCCCTGAAGCTTTCTTT
NA	once	TRBJ1-4	TRBV18	CASSPEQGSNEKLFF	TGTGCCAGCTCACCAGAGCAAGGGTCTAATGAAAAACTGTTTTTT
NA	NA	TRBJ2-7	TRBV13	CASSFIGGGTHPYEQYF	TGTGCCAGCAGCTTCATAGGGGGGGGGACCCATCCCTACGAGCAGTACTTC
NA	NA	TRBJ2-7	TRBV6-1	CASSEPRPGAHNEQYF	TGTGCCAGCAGTGAACCCCGGCCCGGGGCTCACAACGAGCAGTACTTC
NA	NA	TRBJ2-3	TRBV2	CASRDSGFWVVRADTQYF	TGTGCCAGCAGGGATTCAGGCTTTTGGGTTGTTCGCGCAGATACGCAGTATTTT
NA	once	TRBJ2-2	TRBV5-1	CASSLPGPTNTGELFF	TGCGCCAGCAGCTTACCGGGACCGACCAACACCGGGGAGCTGTTTTTT
NA	NA	TRBJ2-1	TRBV6-6	CASTKYNEQFF	TGTGCCAGCACCAAATACAATGAGCAGTTCTTC
NA	NA	TRBJ2-7	TRBV5-8	CASRGRVGAYEQYF	TGTGCCAGCAGGGGCAGGGTTGGGGCCTACGAGCAGTACTTC
NA	NA	TRBJ2-2	TRBV19	CASTLGGTSYTGELFF	TGTGCCAGTACCCTGGGGGGGACATCCTACACCGGGGAGCTGTTTTTT
NA	NA	TRBJ1-2	TRBV21-1	CASSKPDMLRSGYTF	TGTGCCAGCAGCAAACCGGACATGTTGAGGTCGGGCTACACCTTC